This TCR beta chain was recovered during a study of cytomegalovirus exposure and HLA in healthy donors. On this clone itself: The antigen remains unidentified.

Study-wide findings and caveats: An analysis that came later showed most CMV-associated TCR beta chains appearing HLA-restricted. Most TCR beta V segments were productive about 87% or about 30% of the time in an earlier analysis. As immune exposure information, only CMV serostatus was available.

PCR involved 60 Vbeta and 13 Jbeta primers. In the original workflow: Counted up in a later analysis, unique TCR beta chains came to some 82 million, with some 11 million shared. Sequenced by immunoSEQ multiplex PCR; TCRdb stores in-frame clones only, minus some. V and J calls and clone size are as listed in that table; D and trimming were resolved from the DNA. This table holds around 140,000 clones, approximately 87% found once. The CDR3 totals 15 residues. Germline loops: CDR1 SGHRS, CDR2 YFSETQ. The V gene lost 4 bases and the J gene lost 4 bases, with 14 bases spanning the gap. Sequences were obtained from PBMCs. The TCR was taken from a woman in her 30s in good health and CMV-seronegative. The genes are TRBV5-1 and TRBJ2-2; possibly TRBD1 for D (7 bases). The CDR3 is CASSGGQTSTGELFF. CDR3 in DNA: TGCGCCAGCAGCGGGGGACAGACTAGCACCGGGGAGCTGTTTTTT.